These T cell receptor beta chains were read from a single sample in a study of pediatric ulcerative colitis. Sequencing was performed with immunoSEQ multiplex PCR; in TCRdb, only in-frame clones are kept and a portion is missing. The table includes 45,000 to 75,000 clones, 87% detected once. The sequenced material came from blood. The receptors originated from a boy aged 5-17 years who was a control in a study of pediatric ulcerative colitis. Both conserved end residues are part of each CDR3. D genes are given only for firm matches. Clone size appears in some rows only: once, few, many, or a class for an expanded clone.

TRBJ1-2 | TRBV30 | TRBD1 | NA | CAWERQGYGYTF | TGTGCCTGGGAAAGACAGGGCTATGGCTACACCTTC
TRBJ2-7 | TRBV2 | TRBD1 | few | CASSGTGGTYEQYF | TGTGCCAGCAGTGGTACAGGGGGGACCTACGAGCAGTACTTC
TRBJ1-2 | TRBV19 | NA | once | CASYNRAAGDGYTF | TGTGCCAGTTATAACCGGGCCGCGGGAGATGGCTACACCTTC
TRBJ2-7 | TRBV5-4 | NA | NA | CASSFAGSSYEQYF | TGTGCCAGCAGCTTCGCAGGGAGCTCCTACGAGCAGTACTTC
TRBJ2-7 | TRBV27 | TRBD2 | NA | CASSVGTSGSLKYF | TGTGCCAGCAGTGTAGGGACTAGCGGGAGTTTGAAGTACTTC
TRBJ1-4 | TRBV6-1 | TRBD1 | NA | CASSEAGGQDLEKLFF | TGTGCCAGCAGTGAAGCGGGGGGACAGGACCTTGAAAAACTGTTTTTT
TRBJ2-7 | TRBV6-5 | NA | NA | CASMLSDTYEQYF | TGTGCCAGCATGTTATCCGATACCTACGAGCAGTACTTC
TRBJ2-3 | TRBV9 | NA | NA | CASSLSGVGTDTQYF | TGTGCCAGCAGCCTATCGGGAGTTGGTACAGATACGCAGTATTTT
TRBJ2-1 | TRBV2 | NA | NA | CASSERLSSYNEQFF | TGTGCCAGCAGTGAAAGGTTGAGCTCCTACAATGAGCAGTTCTTC
TRBJ2-2 | TRBV9 | NA | NA | CASSPVYRKITGELFF | TGTGCCAGCAGCCCGGTCTATCGAAAGATCACCGGGGAGCTGTTTTTT
TRBJ2-1 | TRBV7-8 | NA | NA | CASSLDRGLALRGNEQFF | TGTGCCAGCAGCTTAGATCGCGGGTTGGCCCTCCGGGGAAATGAGCAGTTCTTC
TRBJ2-1 | TRBV7-2 | NA | NA | CASSLGPDNEQFF | TGTGCCAGCAGCTTGGGGCCGGACAATGAGCAGTTCTTC